One and the same sample provided the 24 T cell receptor beta chains below, sequenced in a study of CD8+CD57+ T cells in acquired aplastic anemia. Genomic DNA served as template for TCR beta VDJ and CDR3 profiling. TCRdb reprocessed the reads with MiXCR, giving one entry per CDR3 protein. The sample lists roughly 130,000 distinct CDR3 sequences, 48% occurring once. The sequenced sample was sorted CD4+, CD8+, or CD8+CD57+ T cells (not recorded which) from PBMCs. The receptors were sampled from a human donor in good health, serving as a control.

This clonotype was detected ten times or more. This chain links TRBV18 with TRBJ2-7; 7 bases line up with TRBD1. The CDR3 consists of 18 residues. V gave up 3 bases and J gave up 2 bases; unmatched junction bases: 16. Germline CDR1 reads KGHSH; CDR2 reads LQKENI. CDR3 protein: CASSPLATNRGRTYEQYF. For the CDR3, the DNA is TGTGCCAGCTCACCGCTCGCTACGAACAGGGGTAGGACCTACGAGCAGTACTTC.

CDR3 bases: TGTGCCAGTAGTATACCCCCCCAGGGGGCTCAGCCCCAGCATTTT. It yields the protein CASSIPPQGAQPQHF. V usage is TRBV19 and J usage is TRBJ1-5, with TRBD1 identical over 8 bases. The V and J ends lost 2 bases and 6 bases, in that order; junction bases with no gene match: 6. CDR1 LNHDA and CDR2 SQIVND come from the germline V gene (reference sequence). This CDR3 spans 15 amino acids.

This clonotype appeared many times. The J gene is TRBJ1-2, the V gene TRBV7-2, with D unresolved. There are 15 residues in the CDR3. The germline V and J ends were trimmed by 5 bases and 3 bases, with 16 bases remaining between them. Germline V lookup: CDR1 SGHTA, CDR2 FQGNSA. CDR3 sequence reads: CASSEESHRDYGYTF. In DNA form, the CDR3 reads TGTGCCAGCAGCGAGGAGTCACACAGAGACTATGGCTACACCTTC.

This clonotype appeared many times. CDR3 nucleotides: TGCAGCGTTGCCGGAGGTAGTAACTCTACTAGCGGCATCACAGATACGCAGTATTTT. Its protein is CSVAGGSNSTSGITDTQYF. The chain couples TRBV29-1 to TRBJ2-3; 8 nucleotides match TRBD2. Per germline, CDR1 SQVTM and CDR2 ANQGSEA. This CDR3 region has 19 residues. V trimming: 4 bases; J trimming: 2 bases; junction bases outside the gene matches: 20.

This clonotype was counted a few times. CDR3 nucleotides: TGTGCCAGCAGTTACTCAACCAAGTTAGATGGAAACACCATATATTTT. The encoded protein is CASSYSTKLDGNTIYF. The chain is built from TRBV6-5 and TRBJ1-3; D is ambiguous. Trimming cost V 0 bases and J 3 bases, with 12 bases left between them. This CDR3 contains 16 residues. Germline CDR1 and CDR2: MNHEY and SVGAGI.

This clonotype was counted at least ten times. The chain has TRBV7-2 and TRBJ1-1; D is perhaps TRBD1 (5 bases). Trimming left V 4 bases short and J 4 bases short, with 13 bases between. Germline CDR1 is SGHTA and CDR2 is FQGNSA. CDR3 length: 14 amino acids. This chain's CDR3 is CASSSAGGGTEAFF. For the CDR3, the DNA is TGTGCCAGCAGCTCCGCCGGGGGGGGCACTGAAGCTTTCTTT.

This chain connects TRBV10-3 to TRBJ2-1; TRBD1 matches 7 bases. CDR1 and CDR2 (germline): ENHRY, SYGVKD. This CDR3 comprises 14 residues. With 4 bases clipped from V and 8 bases from J, the junction kept 8 bases outside the gene matches. The CDR3 reads CAISVEDRLDEQFF. As DNA, the CDR3 is TGTGCCATCAGTGTCGAGGACAGGCTGGATGAGCAGTTCTTC.

This clonotype has ten or more counts. This chain links TRBV6-1 with TRBJ2-6; D ambiguous. The germline V and J ends were trimmed by 6 bases and 0 bases, with 9 bases remaining between them. Germline-derived CDR1 and CDR2 are MNHNS and SASEGT. The CDR3 is 15 residues long. The CDR3 nucleotides are TGTGCCAGCAGATCACAAGCCTCTGGGGCCAACGTCCTGACTTTC. Amino acid sequence: CASRSQASGANVLTF.

At least ten counts were recorded for this clonotype. This rearrangement joins TRBV3-1 to TRBJ2-7; the D is unclear. There are 13 residues in the CDR3. CDR1 and CDR2 from the germline V gene are LGHDT and YNNKEL (reference sequence). Trimming removed 2 bases at V and 1 base at J, with 6 bases between. CDR3 region: CASSQYISYEQYF. CDR3 DNA: TGTGCCAGCAGCCAATACATATCCTACGAGCAGTACTTC.

This clonotype was observed at least ten times. The chain employs TRBV19 and TRBJ1-2; maybe TRBD1 (6 bases). Germline CDR1 LNHDA, CDR2 SQIVND (reference sequence). This CDR3 is 12 amino acids long. Trimming removed 3 bases at V and 8 bases at J, with 10 bases between. CDR3 coding DNA: TGTGCCAGTAGTATCACAGGGTTGGGCTACACCTTC. Amino acids: CASSITGLGYTF.

This chain connects TRBV7-9 to TRBJ1-6, with D possibly being TRBD1 (5 bases). The germline V gene has CDR1 SEHNR and CDR2 FQNEAQ (reference sequence). V lost 5 bases and J lost 11, with 13 bases in between. The CDR3 totals 13 residues. The CDR3 protein is CASSPQSGTPLHF. The CDR3 DNA reads TGTGCCAGCAGCCCCCAGTCAGGGACACCCCTCCACTTT. The full variable domain, rest sourced from reference TRBV7-9 and TRBJ1-6, is DTGVSQNPRHKITKRGQNVTFRCDPISEHNRLYWYRQTLGQGPEFLTYFQNEAQLEKSRLLSDRFSAERPKGSFSTLEIQRTEQGDSAMYLCASSPQSGTPLHFGNGTRLTVT.

Many counts were recorded for this clonotype. CDR3 DNA sequence: TGTGCCAGCAGCCCATCCGGGGGCTACTACAATGAGCAGTTCTTC. Its protein is CASSPSGGYYNEQFF. The chain is built from TRBV5-6 and TRBJ2-1, with D perhaps matching TRBD1 or TRBD2 (6 bases each). CDR3 length equals 15 residues. V lost 4 bases, J lost 3 bases, and 14 bases lay in between. Per germline, CDR1 SGHDT and CDR2 YYEEEE.

The gene calls are TRBV15 and TRBJ1-4; TRBD1 matches at 7 bases. The CDR3 has 16 residues. Germline CDR1 is LNHNV and CDR2 is YYDKDF (reference sequence). Trimming at V came to 5 bases and at J to 2 bases, leaving 8 bases not matched to a gene. CDR3 sequence (DNA): TGTGCCACCAGCCCCAGGGGGGGGACGACTAATGAAAAACTGTTTTTT. Its protein is CATSPRGGTTNEKLFF. The whole variable domain, filled in from reference TRBV15 and TRBJ1-4, reads DAMVIQNPRYQVTQFGKPVTLSCSQTLNHNVMYWYQQKSSQAPKLLFHYYDKDFNNEADTPDNFQSRRPNTSFCFLDIRSPGLGDTAMYLCATSPRGGTTNEKLFFGSGTQLSVL.

The genes are TRBV6-5 and TRBJ2-6; D is unresolved. Germline CDR1 is MNHEY and CDR2 is SVGAGI. The CDR3 consists of 15 residues. Trimming removed 2 bases from V and 0 bases from J, with 5 bases in between. CDR3 nucleotide sequence: TGTGCCAGCAGTTACAGACACTCTGGGGCCAACGTCCTGACTTTC. It codes for CASSYRHSGANVLTF.

This clonotype was picked up many times. Here the CDR3 reads CASSAVGVEQYF. In DNA form, the CDR3 reads TGTGCCAGCAGCGCTGTGGGGGTCGAGCAGTACTTC. The V gene is TRBV27, the J gene TRBJ2-7, with D possibly called TRBD1 or TRBD2 (5 bases each). V was clipped by 6 bases and J by 6 bases, with 12 bases between them. This CDR3 comprises 12 residues. CDR1 and CDR2 (germline): MNHEY, SMNVEV (reference sequence).

The chain carries TRBV19 and TRBJ2-5, with TRBD2 matching over 12 bases. The trim removed 5 bases at V and 5 bases at J, leaving 6 bases unmatched. The germline CDR1 and CDR2 sequences are LNHDA and SQIVND (reference sequence). The CDR3 consists of 15 residues. The CDR3 sequence is CASSLAGGHEETQYF. The DNA for the CDR3 is TGTGCCAGTAGTCTAGCGGGGGGGCACGAGGAGACCCAGTACTTC.

This clonotype was recorded many times. The chain links TRBV7-2 to TRBJ1-5, with 7 bases that match TRBD1. Germline CDR1 and CDR2: SGHTA and FQGNSA. The CDR3 runs 13 residues. V was pared by 6 bases and J by 5 bases, with 4 bases of the junction left unmatched. CDR3 amino acids: CASRQGGDQPQHF. The CDR3 DNA sequence: TGTGCCAGCAGGCAGGGGGGCGATCAGCCCCAGCATTTT.

In the case of this clonotype: With a much larger clone just one base away, this may be a read error. The chain uses TRBV14 and TRBJ2-2, with TRBD2 matching over 10 bases. The CDR3 length is 19 residues. The V gene's germline CDR1 is SGHDN and CDR2 FVKESK. The CDR3 sequence: CASSQVRISGGPNTGELLF. DNA of the CDR3: TGTGCCAGCAGCCAAGTGAGGATTAGCGGGGGGCCGAACACCGGGGAGCTGTTGTTT.

This CDR3 reads CASIGIYGYTF. CDR3 coding DNA: TGTGCCAGCATTGGGATATATGGCTACACCTTC. The genes are TRBV2 and TRBJ1-2; D ambiguous. CDR1 SNHLY and CDR2 FYNNEI come from the germline V gene. The ends were cut back, 7 bases at V and 5 bases at J, with 8 bases in the middle. The CDR3 totals 11 residues. The whole variable domain, filled in from reference TRBV2 and TRBJ1-2, reads EPEVTQTPSHQVTQMGQEVILRCVPISNHLYFYWYRQILGQKVEFLVSFYNNEISEKSEIFDDQFSVERPDGSNFTLKIRSTKLEDSAMYFCASIGIYGYTFGSGTRLTVV.

This sequence joins TRBV14 and TRBJ1-5; the D gene is possibly TRBD1 (6 bases). Germline-derived CDR1 and CDR2 are SGHDN and FVKESK. V dropped 4 bases and J dropped 5 bases, with 9 bases sitting between them. This CDR3 is 13 amino acids long. The chain's CDR3 is CASSRGADQPQHF. The CDR3 bases are TGTGCCAGCAGCCGGGGGGCGGATCAGCCCCAGCATTTT. Complete variable domain (other parts from reference TRBV14 and TRBJ1-5): EAGVTQFPSHSVIEKGQTVTLRCDPISGHDNLYWYRRVMGKEIKFLLHFVKESKQDESGMPNNRFLAERTGGTYSTLKVQPAELEDSGVYFCASSRGADQPQHFGDGTRLSIL.

The chain has TRBV7-6 and TRBJ1-1, with unresolved D. The germline V and J ends were trimmed by 5 bases and 0 bases, with 10 bases remaining between them. The CDR3 is 14 residues long. Germline V CDR1 and CDR2: SGHVS, FNYEAQ. CDR3 nucleotide sequence: TGTGCCAGCAGCCTAGACGGGATGAACACTGAAGCTTTCTTT. Amino acids: CASSLDGMNTEAFF.

This clonotype was recorded once. This chain connects TRBV27 to TRBJ2-7; perhaps TRBD2 as D (5 bases). There are 12 residues in the CDR3. Trimming removed 5 bases from V and 6 bases from J, with 11 bases in between. CDR1 and CDR2 (germline): MNHEY, SMNVEV (reference sequence). CDR3 bases: TGTGCCAGCAGTCTCAAGGCGGGCGAGCAGTACTTC. It specifies CASSLKAGEQYF.

The chain links TRBV9 to TRBJ2-5, with D tentatively TRBD1 (6 bases). This CDR3 has 13 amino acids. The V gene's germline CDR1 is SGDLS and CDR2 YYNGEE. The V and J ends lost 4 bases and 4 bases respectively, with 11 bases between them. The DNA of the CDR3 is TGTGCCAGCAGCCAGAGGGGGTTAGAGACCCAGTACTTC. Protein sequence: CASSQRGLETQYF.

This clonotype was seen at least ten times. The V and J genes are TRBV6-2 or TRBV6-3 and TRBJ2-7; D unclear. CDR1 and CDR2 (germline): MNHEY, SVGEGT. The V and J ends lost 6 bases and 4 bases respectively, with 10 bases between them. The CDR3 is 12 amino acids. CDR3 protein: CASRSLRYEQYF. The CDR3 region has the DNA TGTGCCAGCAGATCCTTGCGGTACGAGCAGTACTTC.